A single sample is the source of the 13 T cell receptor beta chains below, sequenced in a study of regulatory T cells in long-lasting Graves disease. The time point denotes: persistent/refractory GD, antithyroid drugs over 5 years with positive TRAb. The TCR library used RNA extracted from PBMCs. Sequencing libraries for TCR beta were prepared with iRepertoire HTBI primers and Arm-PCR of CDR3 regions. Via MiXCR, TCRdb re-called the multiplex PCR reads, giving one row per CDR3 protein. The data show 390,000 or so distinct CDR3 sequences, roughly 24% seen once. The sample consisted of peripheral blood mononuclear cells (PBMCs), taken when the disease was refractory, from a patient treated with antithyroid drugs. The receptors originated from a woman aged 40 to 50 with Graves disease.

This clonotype was recorded at least ten times. V usage is TRBV15 and J usage is TRBJ1-1; no clear D. The CDR3 consists of 13 residues. CDR1 is LNHNV, CDR2 YYDKDF, per germline (reference sequence). V was trimmed by 7 bases and J by 3 bases, leaving 12 bases between them. The CDR3 reads CATNDGEDTEAFF. The DNA for the CDR3 is TGTGCCACCAACGACGGGGAAGACACTGAAGCTTTCTTT.

This clonotype was picked up many times. The V and J genes are TRBV28 and TRBJ2-2, with D possibly being TRBD1 or TRBD2 (5 bases each). From germline, CDR1 is MDHEN and CDR2 SYDVKM. V dropped 6 bases and J dropped 2 bases, with 10 bases sitting between them. The CDR3 is made up of 14 amino acids. CDR3 sequence (DNA): TGTGCCAGCAGACGGTGGGACAACACCGGGGAGCTGTTTTTT. Translation: CASRRWDNTGELFF.

This clonotype was seen ten or more times. This rearrangement joins TRBV2 to TRBJ1-1; TRBD1 aligns across 7 bases. Germline CDR1 and CDR2: SNHLY and FYNNEI. The CDR3 runs to 12 residues. The J segment lost 10 bases and the V segment lost 8 bases, leaving 10 bases of the junction unmatched. Written as DNA, the CDR3 is TGTGCCAGCTTAACAGGGGTCCAACCAGCTTTCTTT. Protein sequence: CASLTGVQPAFF.

This clonotype turned up a few times. The chain carries TRBV15 and TRBJ1-5; TRBD1 is a possible D gene (6 bases). The CDR3 has 17 amino acids. Trimming stripped 3 bases from V and 2 bases from J, with 17 bases between. Germline V gives CDR1 LNHNV, CDR2 YYDKDF (reference sequence). The CDR3 bases are TGTGCCACCAGCAGTCACGTGGGCAGGGGCGGCAATCAGCCCCAGCATTTT. This codes for CATSSHVGRGGNQPQHF.

The chain combines TRBV29-1 with TRBJ1-1, with D uncertain. V lost 4 bases and J lost 7, with 19 bases in between. This CDR3 is built from 14 residues. Germline CDR1 and CDR2: SQVTM and ANQGSEA. As DNA, the CDR3 is TGCAGCGTTGGGGAGGTGGGTACCGCCCGTGAAGCTTTCTTT. This encodes CSVGEVGTAREAFF.

This chain connects TRBV28 to TRBJ1-1; D ambiguous. Germline assignment: CDR1 MDHEN and CDR2 SYDVKM. The V end lost 5 bases, the J end lost 0 bases, and 10 bases lay between the germline ends. The CDR3 covers 14 residues. CDR3 region: CASSPTQLNTEAFF. The DNA of the CDR3 is TGTGCCAGCAGTCCCACCCAATTGAACACTGAAGCTTTCTTT.

CDR3 residues: CACSRGILEGTEAFF. The CDR3 nucleotides read TGTGCCTGTTCCCGGGGCATCCTGGAAGGGACTGAAGCTTTCTTT. This rearrangement joins TRBV30 to TRBJ1-1; possibly TRBD1 for D (5 bases). CDR3 length: 15 residues. V was clipped by 6 bases and J by 5 bases, with 22 bases between them. Germline lookup yields CDR1 GTSNPN and CDR2 SVGIG (reference sequence).

This clonotype came up a few times. The chain links TRBV5-1 to TRBJ2-1; D not certain. CDR1 is SGHRS and CDR2 is YFSETQ in the germline V gene. The CDR3 totals 12 residues. Trimming removed 4 bases from V and 4 bases from J, with 6 bases in between. The DNA of the CDR3 is TGCGCCAGCAGCAACGGATACAATGAGCAGTTCTTC. Amino acids: CASSNGYNEQFF.

This clonotype was counted ten times or more. The V call is TRBV27, the J call TRBJ1-4; 8 bases fit TRBD1. V lost 1 base and J lost 7; bases outside the gene matches: 5. The germline CDR1 and CDR2 sequences are MNHEY and SMNVEV (reference sequence). The CDR3 totals 15 residues. The CDR3 coding sequence is TGTGCCAGCAGTTTATTCGGACAGGGAGGTGAAAAACTGTTTTTT. Encoded protein: CASSLFGQGGEKLFF.

The V call is TRBV12-3 or TRBV12-4, the J call TRBJ2-1, with a weak D call TRBD2 (5 bases). The CDR3 covers 16 residues. The germline V and J ends were trimmed by 5 bases and 3 bases, with 17 bases remaining between them. Written as DNA, the CDR3 is TGTGCCAGCAGTCTTCTGGGTTCGGGGAACTACAATGAGCAGTTCTTC. As protein: CASSLLGSGNYNEQFF.

In its sample, this clonotype was seen a few times. The chain couples TRBV6-5 to TRBJ2-5; either TRBD1 or TRBD2 may supply D (5 bases each). Germline CDR1 is MNHEY and CDR2 is SVGAGI. This CDR3 comprises 16 residues. Trimming shortened V by 2 bases and J by 4 bases, and 17 bases separated the two germline ends. DNA for the CDR3: TGTGCCAGCAGTTACGGGATGGGACGTATAGGAGAGACCCAGTACTTC. Translation gives CASSYGMGRIGETQYF.

This clonotype has a handful of counts. The gene calls are TRBV12-3 or TRBV12-4 and TRBJ2-1; D unclear. The germline V and J ends were trimmed by 6 bases and 9 bases, with 18 bases remaining between them. This CDR3 has 14 residues. The CDR3 DNA sequence: TGTGCCAGCAGGATAATCGGCGCTAGTGGTGAGCAGTTCTTC. It encodes CASRIIGASGEQFF.

This clonotype showed up many times. The chain is built from TRBV12-3 or TRBV12-4 and TRBJ2-7; 9 positions agree with TRBD1. J gave up 3 bases and V 4 bases, and 7 bases lay outside the gene matches. The CDR3 spans 15 residues. CDR3 loop: CASSSPGTGIYEQYF. Written as DNA, the CDR3 is TGTGCCAGCAGTTCCCCCGGGACAGGGATCTACGAGCAGTACTTC.